This T cell receptor (beta chain) stems from a study of graft-versus-host responses after intestinal transplantation. Overall study context: The whole recipient group had anti-thymocyte globulin induction followed by tacrolimus and steroids for 2 to 3 years.

Libraries were prepared by immunoSEQ multiplex PCR; TCRdb keeps only in-frame clonotypes and omits some of them. The repertoire holds over 100,000 clones, with 85% to 95% as singletons. This clone was found a few times. Its antigen is not known. Study findings and constraints: High graft-versus-host to host-versus-graft T cell clonal ratios marked allografts of patients with graft-donor macrochimerism. Investigators detected GvH clones in recipient marrow, with some emerging earlier in ileum or blood.

The specimen comprised unstimulated CD8+ T cells sorted from spleen or lymph node cells, sampled before intestinal transplant. This clonotype originated in a human donor who received an intestinal transplant.

The CDR3 DNA follows: TGTGCCAGCAGCTTATACTCCCGGGAGATTCGGGAAGAGACCCAGTACTTC. Translation gives CASSLYSREIREETQYF. The chain carries TRBV7-2 and TRBJ2-5, with D perhaps matching TRBD2 (6 bases). Trimming took off 2 bases at V and 3 bases at J, with 19 bases between the two ends. This CDR3 region has 17 residues. CDR1 is SGHTA and CDR2 is FQGNSA in the germline V gene. The variable domain in full, completed from reference TRBV7-2 and TRBJ2-5, reads GAGVSQSPSNKVTEKGKDVELRCDPISGHTALYWYRQSLGQGLEFLIYFQGNSAPDKSGLPSDRFSAERTGGSVSTLTIQRTQQEDSAVYLCASSLYSREIREETQYFGPGTRLLVL.